Listed below are T cell receptor beta chains from one sample, sequenced in a study of blood T cell repertoires in COVID-19. TCRdb keeps only in-frame clones here, not all; method: immunoSEQ multiplex PCR. The sample contains around 70,000 clones, about four fifths of which appear only once. The material sequenced was peripheral blood. Receptor source: a man between 65 and 85 years old with acute or convalescent COVID-19. Each CDR3 is given with its conserved first and last residue. Fields, in order: V gene, clone size, J gene, D gene, CDR3 protein, CDR3 DNA. D genes are given only for firm matches. Not every row has a clone size; where given, it reads once, few, many or a size class.

V gene: TRBV13
clone size: .
J gene: TRBJ2-7
D gene: .
CDR3 protein: CASSLGGANYEQYF
CDR3 DNA: TGTGCCAGCAGCTTAGGAGGGGCCAACTACGAGCAGTACTTC

V gene: TRBV3-1/TRBV3-2
clone size: .
J gene: TRBJ2-1
D gene: .
CDR3 protein: CASSQFQGNEQFF
CDR3 DNA: TGTGCCAGCAGCCAATTCCAGGGGAATGAGCAGTTCTTC

V gene: TRBV3-1/TRBV3-2
clone size: .
J gene: TRBJ2-7
D gene: .
CDR3 protein: CASSPLGAAGLSSYEQYF
CDR3 DNA: TGTGCCAGCAGCCCCCTGGGGGCGGCGGGACTAAGCTCCTACGAGCAGTACTTC

V gene: TRBV5-4
clone size: .
J gene: TRBJ2-1
D gene: TRBD2
CDR3 protein: CASSTGRGDPGNEQFF
CDR3 DNA: TGTGCCAGCAGCACCGGGAGGGGGGACCCCGGCAATGAGCAGTTCTTC

V gene: TRBV27
clone size: .
J gene: TRBJ2-7
D gene: .
CDR3 protein: CASSSITGSYEQYF
CDR3 DNA: TGTGCCAGCAGTTCAATTACAGGGAGCTACGAGCAGTACTTC

V gene: TRBV7-9
clone size: .
J gene: TRBJ1-2
D gene: .
CDR3 protein: CASSHPFRQDYGYTF
CDR3 DNA: TGTGCCAGCAGCCACCCCTTCAGGCAGGACTATGGCTACACCTTC

V gene: TRBV2
clone size: .
J gene: TRBJ1-1
D gene: .
CDR3 protein: CASSDEGVGNTEAFF
CDR3 DNA: TGTGCCAGCAGTGACGAGGGGGTTGGGAACACTGAAGCTTTCTTT

V gene: TRBV7-9
clone size: .
J gene: TRBJ2-1
D gene: TRBD2
CDR3 protein: CASSLDRTSGINEQFF
CDR3 DNA: TGTGCCAGCAGCTTAGATCGGACTAGCGGGATCAATGAGCAGTTCTTC

V gene: TRBV6-5
clone size: once
J gene: TRBJ1-4
D gene: TRBD1
CDR3 protein: CASSYDRAGTNEKLFF
CDR3 DNA: TGTGCCAGCAGTTACGACAGGGCGGGGACTAATGAAAAACTGTTTTTT

V gene: TRBV10-3
clone size: .
J gene: TRBJ1-2
D gene: .
CDR3 protein: CAISPGSGDGYTF
CDR3 DNA: TGTGCCATCAGTCCCGGGAGTGGAGACGGCTACACCTTC

V gene: TRBV19
clone size: .
J gene: TRBJ2-4
D gene: TRBD2
CDR3 protein: CASSIRAGGIKKNIQYF
CDR3 DNA: TGTGCCAGTAGTATCAGAGCGGGAGGTATTAAGAAAAACATTCAGTACTTC

V gene: TRBV6-5
clone size: medium-sized
J gene: TRBJ1-2
D gene: TRBD1
CDR3 protein: CASTSPGGANGYTF
CDR3 DNA: TGTGCCAGCACTTCCCCAGGGGGCGCAAATGGCTACACCTTC

V gene: TRBV6-5
clone size: few
J gene: TRBJ2-3
D gene: TRBD2
CDR3 protein: CASRGAGGADTQYF
CDR3 DNA: TGTGCCAGCAGGGGAGCGGGAGGGGCAGATACGCAGTATTTT

V gene: TRBV2
clone size: .
J gene: TRBJ1-2
D gene: .
CDR3 protein: CASSAQTAGDYTF
CDR3 DNA: TGTGCCAGCAGTGCCCAGACAGCGGGCGACTACACCTTC

V gene: TRBV19
clone size: .
J gene: TRBJ2-2
D gene: TRBD2
CDR3 protein: CASSALAGNTGELFF
CDR3 DNA: TGTGCCAGTAGCGCTCTAGCGGGAAACACCGGGGAGCTGTTTTTT

V gene: TRBV29-1
clone size: .
J gene: TRBJ1-4
D gene: TRBD1
CDR3 protein: CSVYAPDRGGEKLFF
CDR3 DNA: TGCAGCGTCTATGCCCCCGACAGGGGCGGTGAAAAACTGTTTTTT

V gene: TRBV10-3
clone size: .
J gene: TRBJ2-7
D gene: TRBD1
CDR3 protein: CATRGQGAAEQYF
CDR3 DNA: TGTGCCACCAGGGGACAGGGGGCGGCCGAGCAGTACTTC

V gene: TRBV25-1
clone size: few
J gene: TRBJ2-1
D gene: .
CDR3 protein: CASSEYVGEDGEQFF
CDR3 DNA: TGTGCCAGCAGTGAATACGTGGGAGAGGACGGTGAGCAGTTCTTC

V gene: TRBV10-3
clone size: .
J gene: TRBJ2-7
D gene: .
CDR3 protein: CAISSLPGSSYEQYF
CDR3 DNA: TGTGCCATCAGTTCCCTACCGGGGAGCTCCTACGAGCAGTACTTC

V gene: TRBV4-3
clone size: .
J gene: TRBJ1-1
D gene: TRBD1
CDR3 protein: CASSQSGTGTEAFF
CDR3 DNA: TGCGCCAGCAGCCAATCTGGGACAGGAACCGAAGCTTTCTTT

V gene: TRBV3-1/TRBV3-2
clone size: .
J gene: TRBJ2-2
D gene: .
CDR3 protein: CASSHPRGASRTGELFF
CDR3 DNA: TGTGCCAGCAGCCACCCCCGCGGGGCCTCTAGGACCGGGGAGCTGTTTTTT

V gene: TRBV24-1
clone size: .
J gene: TRBJ2-1
D gene: TRBD1
CDR3 protein: CATSDPGTGGVSYNEQFF
CDR3 DNA: TGTGCCACCAGTGACCCCGGGACAGGGGGCGTCTCCTACAATGAGCAGTTCTTC

V gene: TRBV28
clone size: .
J gene: TRBJ1-3
D gene: .
CDR3 protein: CASSFRGHTSSGNTIYF
CDR3 DNA: TGTGCCAGCAGTTTTAGGGGACACACGAGCTCTGGAAACACCATATATTTT

V gene: TRBV9
clone size: once
J gene: TRBJ2-2
D gene: TRBD1
CDR3 protein: CASSQDGTGITGELFF
CDR3 DNA: TGTGCCAGCAGCCAAGACGGGACAGGGATCACCGGGGAGCTGTTTTTT

V gene: TRBV9
clone size: .
J gene: TRBJ2-2
D gene: TRBD2
CDR3 protein: CASSAGLAGYTGELFF
CDR3 DNA: TGTGCCAGCAGCGCCGGACTAGCGGGTTACACCGGGGAGCTGTTTTTT

V gene: TRBV3-1/TRBV3-2
clone size: .
J gene: TRBJ1-2
D gene: TRBD1
CDR3 protein: CASSPRQGDGYTF
CDR3 DNA: TGTGCCAGCAGCCCGCGACAGGGGGATGGCTACACCTTC

V gene: TRBV19
clone size: .
J gene: TRBJ2-1
D gene: TRBD2
CDR3 protein: CASSMRGASNEQFF
CDR3 DNA: TGTGCCAGTAGTATGCGGGGGGCGAGCAATGAGCAGTTCTTC

V gene: TRBV9
clone size: .
J gene: TRBJ1-6
D gene: .
CDR3 protein: CASSVRGTPPLHF
CDR3 DNA: TGTGCCAGCAGCGTACGAGGGACTCCACCCCTCCACTTT

V gene: TRBV28
clone size: few
J gene: TRBJ2-1
D gene: TRBD2
CDR3 protein: CASSSSGSFNEQFF
CDR3 DNA: TGTGCCAGCAGTTCAAGCGGGAGCTTTAATGAGCAGTTCTTC

V gene: TRBV28
clone size: .
J gene: TRBJ2-3
D gene: TRBD1
CDR3 protein: CASRPTGVTDTQYF
CDR3 DNA: TGTGCCAGCAGACCCACAGGGGTCACAGATACGCAGTATTTT

V gene: TRBV4-3
clone size: .
J gene: TRBJ1-2
D gene: TRBD1
CDR3 protein: CASSQEWDRDNYGYTF
CDR3 DNA: TGCGCCAGCAGCCAGGAGTGGGACAGGGATAACTATGGCTACACCTTC

V gene: TRBV28
clone size: once
J gene: TRBJ1-5
D gene: TRBD1
CDR3 protein: CASSSGQGSNQPQHF
CDR3 DNA: TGTGCCAGCAGTTCCGGACAGGGGAGCAATCAGCCCCAGCATTTT

V gene: TRBV25-1
clone size: .
J gene: TRBJ2-1
D gene: TRBD2
CDR3 protein: CASSYIAGGPAEQFF
CDR3 DNA: TGTGCCAGCAGTTATATAGCGGGAGGGCCCGCTGAGCAGTTCTTC

V gene: TRBV7-2
clone size: .
J gene: TRBJ2-5
D gene: .
CDR3 protein: CASSLIRRDEETQYF
CDR3 DNA: TGTGCCAGCAGCCTTATCCGGAGGGACGAAGAGACCCAGTACTTC

V gene: TRBV6-1
clone size: few
J gene: TRBJ1-5
D gene: .
CDR3 protein: CASSERGGIGQPQHF
CDR3 DNA: TGTGCCAGCAGTGAAAGAGGAGGCATCGGTCAGCCCCAGCATTTT